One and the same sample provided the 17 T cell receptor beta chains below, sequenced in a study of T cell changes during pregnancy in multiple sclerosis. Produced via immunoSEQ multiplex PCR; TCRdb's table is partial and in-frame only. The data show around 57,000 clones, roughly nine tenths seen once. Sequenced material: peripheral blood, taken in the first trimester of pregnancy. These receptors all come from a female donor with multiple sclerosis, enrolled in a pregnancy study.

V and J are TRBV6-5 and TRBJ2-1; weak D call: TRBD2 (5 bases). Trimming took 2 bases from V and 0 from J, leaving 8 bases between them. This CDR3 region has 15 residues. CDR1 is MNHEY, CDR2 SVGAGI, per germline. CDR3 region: CASSYERRSYNEQFF. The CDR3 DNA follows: TGTGCCAGCAGTTACGAGCGGCGCTCCTACAATGAGCAGTTCTTC.

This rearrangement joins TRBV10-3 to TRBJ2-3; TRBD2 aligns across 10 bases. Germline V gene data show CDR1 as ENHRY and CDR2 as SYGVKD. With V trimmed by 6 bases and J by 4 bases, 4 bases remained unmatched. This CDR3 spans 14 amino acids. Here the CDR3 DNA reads TGTGCCATCAGCAGGCTAGCGGGAGCAGATACGCAGTATTTT. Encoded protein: CAISRLAGADTQYF.

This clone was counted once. The CDR3 region is CAWTRLRTGLGETQYF. CDR3 DNA: TGTGCCTGGACGCGCCTCCGGACAGGGCTGGGGGAGACCCAGTACTTC. V gene TRBV30 combines with J gene TRBJ2-5, with TRBD1 identical over 8 bases. Germline V gene sequence: CDR1 GTSNPN, CDR2 SVGIG (reference sequence). The CDR3 extends over 16 amino acids. V shed 4 bases and J 5 bases; nucleotides not matched to a gene: 15.

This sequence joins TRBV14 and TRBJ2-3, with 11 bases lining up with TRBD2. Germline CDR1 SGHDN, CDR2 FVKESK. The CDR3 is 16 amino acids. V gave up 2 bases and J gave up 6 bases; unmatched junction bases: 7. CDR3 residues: CASSQTSGSTFDTQYF. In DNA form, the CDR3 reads TGTGCCAGCAGCCAAACTAGCGGGAGTACATTCGATACGCAGTATTTT.

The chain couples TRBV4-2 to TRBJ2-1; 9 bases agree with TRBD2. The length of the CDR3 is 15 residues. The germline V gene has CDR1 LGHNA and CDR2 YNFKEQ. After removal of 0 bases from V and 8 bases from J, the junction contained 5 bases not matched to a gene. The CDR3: CASSQDPVAGDEQFF. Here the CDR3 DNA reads TGTGCCAGCAGCCAAGATCCCGTAGCGGGAGATGAGCAGTTCTTC.

The CDR3, as DNA: TGTGCCAGCAGTTACTCGATAGGGGTTGGCGGTTCACCCCTCCACTTT. Translated: CASSYSIGVGGSPLHF. The chain joins TRBV6-6 to TRBJ1-6; tentative D call: TRBD1 (5 bases). Germline assignment: CDR1 MNHNY and CDR2 SVGAGI (reference sequence). The CDR3 spans 16 residues. V was cut by 0 bases and J by 9 bases, with 15 bases left in between.

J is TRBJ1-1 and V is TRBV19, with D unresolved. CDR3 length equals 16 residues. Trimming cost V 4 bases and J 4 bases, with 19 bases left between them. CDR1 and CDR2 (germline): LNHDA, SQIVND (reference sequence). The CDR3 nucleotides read TGTGCCAGTAGTACCTCATTCGAGGGATCGAGCACTGAAGCTTTCTTT. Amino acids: CASSTSFEGSSTEAFF. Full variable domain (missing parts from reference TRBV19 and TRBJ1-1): DGGITQSPKYLFRKEGQNVTLSCEQNLNHDAMYWYRQDPGQGLRLIYYSQIVNDFQKGDIAEGYSVSREKKESFPLTVTSAQKNPTAFYLCASSTSFEGSSTEAFFGQGTRLTVV.

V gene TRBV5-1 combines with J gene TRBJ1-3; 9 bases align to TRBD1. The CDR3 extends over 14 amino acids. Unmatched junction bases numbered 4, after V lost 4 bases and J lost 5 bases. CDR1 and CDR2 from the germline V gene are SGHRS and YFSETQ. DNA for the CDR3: TGCGCCAGCAGCGGGGGACAGGGAAGAAACACCATATATTTT. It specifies CASSGGQGRNTIYF.

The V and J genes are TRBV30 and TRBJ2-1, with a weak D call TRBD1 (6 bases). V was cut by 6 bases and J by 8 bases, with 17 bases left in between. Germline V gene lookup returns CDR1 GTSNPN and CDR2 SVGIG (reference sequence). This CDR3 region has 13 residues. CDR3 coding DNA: TGTGCCTGCTCTAGGGGCGCAGGGGATGAGCAGTTCTTC. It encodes CACSRGAGDEQFF.

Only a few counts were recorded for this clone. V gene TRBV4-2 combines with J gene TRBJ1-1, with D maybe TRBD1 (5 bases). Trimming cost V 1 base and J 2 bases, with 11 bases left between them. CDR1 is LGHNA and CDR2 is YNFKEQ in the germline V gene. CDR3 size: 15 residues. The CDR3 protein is CASSQGDSYNTEAFF. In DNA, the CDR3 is TGTGCCAGCAGCCAAGGTGACAGCTACAACACTGAAGCTTTCTTT.

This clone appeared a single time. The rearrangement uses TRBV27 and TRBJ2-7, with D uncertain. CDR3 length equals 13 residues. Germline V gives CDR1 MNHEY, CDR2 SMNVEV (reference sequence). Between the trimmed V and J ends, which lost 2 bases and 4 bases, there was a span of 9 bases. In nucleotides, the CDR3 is TGTGCCAGCAGTTTAGCCCATGCGTACGAGCAGTACTTC. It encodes CASSLAHAYEQYF.

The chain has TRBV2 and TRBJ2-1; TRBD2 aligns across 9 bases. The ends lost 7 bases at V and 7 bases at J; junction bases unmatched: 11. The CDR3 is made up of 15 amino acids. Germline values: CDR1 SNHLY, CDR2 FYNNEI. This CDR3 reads CASTFGGGALNEQFF. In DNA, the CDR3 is TGTGCCAGCACGTTCGGCGGGGGGGCCTTGAATGAGCAGTTCTTC.

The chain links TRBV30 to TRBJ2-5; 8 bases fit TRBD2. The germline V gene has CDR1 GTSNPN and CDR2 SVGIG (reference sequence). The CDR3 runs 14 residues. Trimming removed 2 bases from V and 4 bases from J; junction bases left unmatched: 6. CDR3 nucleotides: TGTGCCTGGAGTTCTGGGCTAGCGGGAGAGACCCAGTACTTC. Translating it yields CAWSSGLAGETQYF.

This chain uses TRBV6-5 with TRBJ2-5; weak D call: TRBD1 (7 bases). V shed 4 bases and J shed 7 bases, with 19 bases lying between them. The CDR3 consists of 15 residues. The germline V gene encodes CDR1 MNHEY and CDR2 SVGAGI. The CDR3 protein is CASSSRGSPGGTQYF. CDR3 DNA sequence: TGTGCCAGCAGTTCCCGGGGGAGCCCAGGGGGGACCCAGTACTTC.

The CDR3 protein is CASRDSSGSPLHF. CDR3 DNA sequence: TGTGCCAGCAGGGACAGCTCTGGGTCACCCCTCCACTTT. The V and J genes are TRBV28 and TRBJ1-6; possibly TRBD1 for D (6 bases). Deletions cut 6 bases from V and 10 bases from J, with 13 bases between. This CDR3 contains 13 residues. Germline V CDR1 and CDR2: MDHEN, SYDVKM.

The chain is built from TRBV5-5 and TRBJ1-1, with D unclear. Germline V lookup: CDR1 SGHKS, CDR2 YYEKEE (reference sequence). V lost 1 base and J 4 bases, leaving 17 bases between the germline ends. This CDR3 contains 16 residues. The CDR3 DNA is TGTGCCAGCAGCTTGCCCCGTCCGGGGATGGGCACTGAAGCTTTCTTT. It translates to CASSLPRPGMGTEAFF.

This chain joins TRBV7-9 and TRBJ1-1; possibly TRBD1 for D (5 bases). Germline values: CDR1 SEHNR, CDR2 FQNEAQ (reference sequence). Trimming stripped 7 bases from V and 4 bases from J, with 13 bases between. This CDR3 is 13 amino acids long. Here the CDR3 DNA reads TGTGCCAGCAACCCCACCGGGGGCACTGAAGCTTTCTTT. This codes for CASNPTGGTEAFF.